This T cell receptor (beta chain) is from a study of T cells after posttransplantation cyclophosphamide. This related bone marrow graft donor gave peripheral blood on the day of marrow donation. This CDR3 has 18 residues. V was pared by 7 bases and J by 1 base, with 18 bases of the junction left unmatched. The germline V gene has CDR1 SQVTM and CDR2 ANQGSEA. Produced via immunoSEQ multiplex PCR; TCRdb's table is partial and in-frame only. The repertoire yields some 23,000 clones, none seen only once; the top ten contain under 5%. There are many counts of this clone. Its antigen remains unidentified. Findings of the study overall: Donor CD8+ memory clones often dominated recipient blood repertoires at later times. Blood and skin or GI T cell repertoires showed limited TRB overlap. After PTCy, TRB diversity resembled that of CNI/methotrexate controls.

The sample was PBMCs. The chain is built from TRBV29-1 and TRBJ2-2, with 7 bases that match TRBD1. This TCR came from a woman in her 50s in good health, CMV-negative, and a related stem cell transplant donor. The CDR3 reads CSASPFTGQTKNTGELFF. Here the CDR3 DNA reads TGCAGCGCGTCACCCTTTACGGGACAGACTAAGAACACCGGGGAGCTGTTTTTT.